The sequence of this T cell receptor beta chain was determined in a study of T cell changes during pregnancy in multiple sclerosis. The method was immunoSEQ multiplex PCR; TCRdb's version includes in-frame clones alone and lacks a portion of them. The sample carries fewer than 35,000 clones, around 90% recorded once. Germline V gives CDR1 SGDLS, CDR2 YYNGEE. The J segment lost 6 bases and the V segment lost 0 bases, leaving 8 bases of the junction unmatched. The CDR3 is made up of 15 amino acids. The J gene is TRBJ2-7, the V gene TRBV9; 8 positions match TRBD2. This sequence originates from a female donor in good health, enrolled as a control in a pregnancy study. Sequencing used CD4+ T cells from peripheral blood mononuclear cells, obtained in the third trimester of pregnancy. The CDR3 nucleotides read TGTGCCAGCAGCGTAGCTCGCGGGGGGTCGGCCGAGCAGTACTTC. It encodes CASSVARGGSAEQYF.